Listed below are T cell receptor beta chains from one sample, sequenced in a study. TCRdb used MiXCR to reprocess the 5' RACE reads, holding one entry per CDR3 protein. The sample contains about 42,000 distinct CDR3 sequences, roughly a fifth of which appear only once. The sample was Tregs sorted from blood. The source of these receptors is a female donor with breast cancer. Each CDR3 is given with its conserved first and last residue. The order of the fields is clone size, J gene, V gene, D gene, CDR3 length, CDR3 protein, CDR3 DNA. The D gene is left open where the match is weak. Rows give clone size only sometimes, using once, few, many, or a class for an expanded clone.

clone size: few; J gene: TRBJ2-7; V gene: TRBV4-2; D gene: -; CDR3 length: 14; CDR3 protein: CASSQDARAYEQYF; CDR3 DNA: TGTGCCAGCAGCCAAGATGCCAGGGCATACGAGCAGTACTTC
clone size: -; J gene: TRBJ2-7; V gene: TRBV20-1; D gene: TRBD2; CDR3 length: 16; CDR3 protein: CSANQLAGVLSYEQYF; CDR3 DNA: TGCAGTGCTAACCAGCTAGCGGGAGTTCTATCCTACGAGCAGTACTTC
clone size: few; J gene: TRBJ2-1; V gene: TRBV4-2; D gene: -; CDR3 length: 15; CDR3 protein: CASSRATSGANEQFF; CDR3 DNA: TGTGCCAGCAGCCGCGCAACCTCCGGGGCCAACGAGCAGTTCTTC
clone size: few; J gene: TRBJ2-4; V gene: TRBV7-9; D gene: -; CDR3 length: 14; CDR3 protein: CASSSPTEGNIQYF; CDR3 DNA: TGTGCCAGCAGCTCCCCGACAGAGGGAAACATTCAGTACTTC
clone size: -; J gene: TRBJ1-2; V gene: TRBV10-3; D gene: -; CDR3 length: 13; CDR3 protein: CAILTPGDRGYTF; CDR3 DNA: TGTGCCATTCTTACCCCGGGGGATCGGGGCTACACCTTC
clone size: -; J gene: TRBJ2-3; V gene: TRBV7-8; D gene: TRBD2; CDR3 length: 18; CDR3 protein: CASSFGGAASGGTDTQYF; CDR3 DNA: TGTGCCAGCAGCTTCGGGGGAGCGGCTAGCGGTGGCACAGATACGCAGTATTTT
clone size: few; J gene: TRBJ2-1; V gene: TRBV9; D gene: TRBD2; CDR3 length: 15; CDR3 protein: CASSSRTSGTNEQFF; CDR3 DNA: TGTGCCAGCAGCTCAAGGACTAGCGGCACCAATGAGCAGTTCTTC
clone size: few; J gene: TRBJ2-1; V gene: TRBV5-6; D gene: -; CDR3 length: 13; CDR3 protein: CASSLTVLNEQFF; CDR3 DNA: TGTGCCAGCAGCTTGACTGTCCTCAATGAGCAGTTCTTC
clone size: few; J gene: TRBJ2-2; V gene: TRBV29-1; D gene: -; CDR3 length: 12; CDR3 protein: CSVSGNTGELFF; CDR3 DNA: TGCAGCGTTTCAGGGAATACCGGGGAGCTGTTTTTT
clone size: many; J gene: TRBJ2-7; V gene: TRBV4-1; D gene: -; CDR3 length: 16; CDR3 protein: CASSQDRADRRGEQYF; CDR3 DNA: TGCGCCAGCAGCCAAGACCGGGCGGACCGGCGGGGCGAGCAGTACTTC
clone size: many; J gene: TRBJ1-2; V gene: TRBV20-1; D gene: -; CDR3 length: 13; CDR3 protein: CSARDGQIYGYTF; CDR3 DNA: TGCAGTGCTAGAGATGGGCAGATCTATGGCTACACCTTC